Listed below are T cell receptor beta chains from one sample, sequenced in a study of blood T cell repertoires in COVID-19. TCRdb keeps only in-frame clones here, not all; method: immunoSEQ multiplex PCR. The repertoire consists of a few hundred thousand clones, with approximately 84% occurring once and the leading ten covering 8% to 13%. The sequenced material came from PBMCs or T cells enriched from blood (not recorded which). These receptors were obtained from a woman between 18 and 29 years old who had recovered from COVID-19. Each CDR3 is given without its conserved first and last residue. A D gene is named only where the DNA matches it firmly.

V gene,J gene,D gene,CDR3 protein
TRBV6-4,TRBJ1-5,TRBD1,ASGDQDRGGTQPQH
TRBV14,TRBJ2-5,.,ASSQDRDWREETQY
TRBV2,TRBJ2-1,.,ASRQGTSYNEQF
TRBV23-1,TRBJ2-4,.,ASSRTRDIQY
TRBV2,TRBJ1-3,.,ASGWGQGGSGNTIY
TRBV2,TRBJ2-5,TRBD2,ASSGGLVETQY
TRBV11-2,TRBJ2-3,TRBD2,ASSSGLAHATDTQY
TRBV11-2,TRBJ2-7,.,ASSLVSRWYEQY
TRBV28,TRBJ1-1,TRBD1,ASRDRGQGLNTEAF
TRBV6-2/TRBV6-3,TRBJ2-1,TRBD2,ASSYASSGVPSYEQF
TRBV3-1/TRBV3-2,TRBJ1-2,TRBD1,ASSQDPQGASGYT
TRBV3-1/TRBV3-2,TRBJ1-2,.,ASSQGREYGYT
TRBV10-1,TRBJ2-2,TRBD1,ASSQSSGTGRELF
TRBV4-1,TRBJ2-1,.,ASSHTDKVGHNEQF